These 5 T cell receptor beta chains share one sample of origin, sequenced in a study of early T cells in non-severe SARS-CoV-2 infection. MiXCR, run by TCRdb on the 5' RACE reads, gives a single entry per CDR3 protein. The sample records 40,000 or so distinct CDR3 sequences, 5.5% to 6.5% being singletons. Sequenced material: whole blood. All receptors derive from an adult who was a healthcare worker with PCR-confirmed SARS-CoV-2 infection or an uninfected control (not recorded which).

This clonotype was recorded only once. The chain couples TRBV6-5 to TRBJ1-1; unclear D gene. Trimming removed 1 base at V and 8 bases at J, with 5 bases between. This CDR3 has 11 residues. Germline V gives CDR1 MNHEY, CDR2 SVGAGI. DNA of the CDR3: TGTGCCAGCAGTTACTACGAGGAAGCTTTCTTT. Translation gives CASSYYEEAFF.

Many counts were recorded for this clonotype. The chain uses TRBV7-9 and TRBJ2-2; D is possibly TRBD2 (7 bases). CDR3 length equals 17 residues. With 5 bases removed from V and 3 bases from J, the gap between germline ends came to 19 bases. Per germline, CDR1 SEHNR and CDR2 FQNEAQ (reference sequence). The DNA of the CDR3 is TGTGCCAGCAGCAGGGTCGGGGGGCCCTGGGACACCGGGGAGCTGTTTTTT. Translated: CASSRVGGPWDTGELFF.

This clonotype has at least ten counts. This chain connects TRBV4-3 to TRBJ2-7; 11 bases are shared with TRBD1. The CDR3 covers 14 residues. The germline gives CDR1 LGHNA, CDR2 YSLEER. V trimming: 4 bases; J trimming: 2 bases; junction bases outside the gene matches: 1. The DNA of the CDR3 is TGCGCCAGCAGCCTGGGACAGGGGGCCTACGAGCAGTACTTC. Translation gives CASSLGQGAYEQYF.

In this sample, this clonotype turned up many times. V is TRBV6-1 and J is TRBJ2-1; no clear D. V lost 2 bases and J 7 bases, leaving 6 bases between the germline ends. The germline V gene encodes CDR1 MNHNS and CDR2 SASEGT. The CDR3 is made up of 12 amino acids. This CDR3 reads CASSEYGNEQFF. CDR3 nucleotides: TGTGCCAGCAGTGAATACGGGAATGAGCAGTTCTTC.

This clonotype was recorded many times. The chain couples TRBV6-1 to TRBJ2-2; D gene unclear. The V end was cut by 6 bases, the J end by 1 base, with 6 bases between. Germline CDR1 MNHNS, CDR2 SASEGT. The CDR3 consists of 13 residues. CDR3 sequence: CASSYQNTGELFF. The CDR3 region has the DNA TGTGCCAGCAGCTATCAGAACACCGGGGAGCTGTTTTTT.